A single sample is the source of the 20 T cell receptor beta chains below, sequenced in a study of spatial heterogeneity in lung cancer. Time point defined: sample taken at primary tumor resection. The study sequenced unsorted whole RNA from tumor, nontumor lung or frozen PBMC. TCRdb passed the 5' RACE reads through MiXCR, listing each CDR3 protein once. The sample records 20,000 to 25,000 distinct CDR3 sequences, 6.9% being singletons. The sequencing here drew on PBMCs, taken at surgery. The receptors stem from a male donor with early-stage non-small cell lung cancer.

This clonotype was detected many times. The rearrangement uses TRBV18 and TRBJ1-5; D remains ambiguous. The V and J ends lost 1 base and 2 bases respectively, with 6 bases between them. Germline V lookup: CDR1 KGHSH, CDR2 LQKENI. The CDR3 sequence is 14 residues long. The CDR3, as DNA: TGTGCCAGCTCACCACGCCGTGGCAATCAGCCCCAGCATTTT. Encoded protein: CASSPRRGNQPQHF. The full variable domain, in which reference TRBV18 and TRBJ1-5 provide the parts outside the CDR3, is NAGVMQNPRHLVRRRGQEARLRCSPMKGHSHVYWYRQLPEEGLKFMVYLQKENIIDESGMPKERFSAEFPKEGPSILRIQQVVRGDSAAYFCASSPRRGNQPQHFGDGTRLSIL.

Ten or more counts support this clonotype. CDR3 protein: CASIGDREETNEKLFF. CDR3 in DNA: TGTGCCAGCATCGGGGACAGGGAGGAAACTAATGAAAAACTGTTTTTT. The chain couples TRBV28 to TRBJ1-4; 9 positions match TRBD1. The J segment lost 1 base and the V segment lost 7 bases, leaving 7 bases of the junction unmatched. Germline CDR1 is MDHEN and CDR2 is SYDVKM. This CDR3 comprises 16 residues.

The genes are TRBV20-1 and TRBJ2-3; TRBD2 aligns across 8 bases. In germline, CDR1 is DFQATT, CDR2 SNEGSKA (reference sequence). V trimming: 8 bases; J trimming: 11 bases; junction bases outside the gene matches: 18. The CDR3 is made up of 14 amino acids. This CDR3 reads CSMEGSILAGGQYF. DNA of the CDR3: TGCAGTATGGAGGGTTCCATCCTCGCGGGGGGGCAGTATTTT.

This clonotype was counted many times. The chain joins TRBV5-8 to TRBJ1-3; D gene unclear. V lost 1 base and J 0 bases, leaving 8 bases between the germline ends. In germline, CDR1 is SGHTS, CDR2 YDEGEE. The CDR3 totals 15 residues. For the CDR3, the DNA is TGTGCCAGCAGCTTGATCGAAACCTCTGGAAACACCATATATTTT. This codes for CASSLIETSGNTIYF.

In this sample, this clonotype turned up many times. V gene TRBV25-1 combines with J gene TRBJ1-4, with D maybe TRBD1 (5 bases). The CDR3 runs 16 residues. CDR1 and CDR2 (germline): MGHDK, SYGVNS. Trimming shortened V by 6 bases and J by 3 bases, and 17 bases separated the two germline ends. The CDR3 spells CASSGAGFSANEKLFF. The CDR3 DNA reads TGTGCCAGCAGCGGAGCAGGGTTTTCGGCTAATGAAAAACTGTTTTTT.

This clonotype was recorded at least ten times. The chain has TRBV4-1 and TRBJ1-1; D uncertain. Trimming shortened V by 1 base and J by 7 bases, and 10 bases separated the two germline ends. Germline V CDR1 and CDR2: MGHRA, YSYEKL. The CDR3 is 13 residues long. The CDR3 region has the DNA TGCGCCAGCAGCCAAGCGAGGGAGGGTGAAGCTTTCTTT. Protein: CASSQAREGEAFF.

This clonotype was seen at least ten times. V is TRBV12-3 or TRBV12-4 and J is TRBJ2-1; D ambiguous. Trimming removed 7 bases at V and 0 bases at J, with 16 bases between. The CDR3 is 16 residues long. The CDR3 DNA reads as TGTGCCAGCAACACATTACACGGAAGCTCCTACAATGAGCAGTTCTTC. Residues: CASNTLHGSSYNEQFF.

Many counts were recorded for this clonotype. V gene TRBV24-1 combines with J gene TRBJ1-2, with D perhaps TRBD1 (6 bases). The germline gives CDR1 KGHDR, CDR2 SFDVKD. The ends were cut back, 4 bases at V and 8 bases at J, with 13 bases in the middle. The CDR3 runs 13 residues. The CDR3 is CATSDHRVDGYTF. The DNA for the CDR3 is TGTGCCACCAGTGACCACAGGGTGGACGGCTACACCTTC.

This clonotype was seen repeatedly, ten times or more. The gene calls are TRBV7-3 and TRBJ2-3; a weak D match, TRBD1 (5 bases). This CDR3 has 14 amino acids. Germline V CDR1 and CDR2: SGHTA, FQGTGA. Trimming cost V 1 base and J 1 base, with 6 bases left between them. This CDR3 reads CASSLIGGTDTQYF. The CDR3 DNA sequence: TGTGCCAGCAGCTTAATAGGGGGCACAGATACGCAGTATTTT.

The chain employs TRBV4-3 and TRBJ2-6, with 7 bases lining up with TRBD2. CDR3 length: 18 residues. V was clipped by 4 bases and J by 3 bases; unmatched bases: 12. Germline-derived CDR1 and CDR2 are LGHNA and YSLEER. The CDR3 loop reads CASSPSWEGYFGANVLTF. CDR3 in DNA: TGCGCCAGCAGCCCATCATGGGAGGGATATTTTGGGGCCAACGTCCTGACTTTC.

DNA for the CDR3: TGTGCCAGCAGTTCAGGACAGGGGCGACACTATGGCTACACCTTC. Translation gives CASSSGQGRHYGYTF. This rearrangement joins TRBV5-6 to TRBJ1-2; 9 positions match TRBD1. Germline-derived CDR1 and CDR2 are SGHDT and YYEEEE. V shed 5 bases and J 3 bases; nucleotides not matched to a gene: 8. The CDR3 consists of 15 residues.

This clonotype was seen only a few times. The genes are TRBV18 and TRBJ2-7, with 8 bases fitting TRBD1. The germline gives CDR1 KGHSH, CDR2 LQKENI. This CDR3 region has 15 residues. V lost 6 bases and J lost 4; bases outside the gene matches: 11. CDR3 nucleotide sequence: TGTGCCAGCTCCCCGATGGACAGGGTGTTTTACGAGCAGTACTTC. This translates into CASSPMDRVFYEQYF.

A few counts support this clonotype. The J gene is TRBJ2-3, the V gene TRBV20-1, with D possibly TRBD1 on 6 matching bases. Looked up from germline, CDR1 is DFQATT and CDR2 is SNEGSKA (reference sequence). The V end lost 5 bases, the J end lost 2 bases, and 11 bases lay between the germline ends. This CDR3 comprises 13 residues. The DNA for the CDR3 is TGCAGTGCTGCAGGGGTGACCACAGATACGCAGTATTTT. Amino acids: CSAAGVTTDTQYF.

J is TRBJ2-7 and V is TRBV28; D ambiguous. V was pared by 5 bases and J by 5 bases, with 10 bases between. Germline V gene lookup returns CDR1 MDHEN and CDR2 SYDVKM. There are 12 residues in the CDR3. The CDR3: CASSPRRDEQYV. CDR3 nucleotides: TGTGCCAGCAGTCCTCGACGCGACGAGCAGTACGTC.

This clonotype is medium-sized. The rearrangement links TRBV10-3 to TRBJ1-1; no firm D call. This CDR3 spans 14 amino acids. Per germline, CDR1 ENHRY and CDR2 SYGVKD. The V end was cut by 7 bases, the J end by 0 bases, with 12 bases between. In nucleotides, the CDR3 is TGTGCCATCACGGCAGAGAGAATGAACACTGAAGCTTTCTTT. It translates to CAITAERMNTEAFF.

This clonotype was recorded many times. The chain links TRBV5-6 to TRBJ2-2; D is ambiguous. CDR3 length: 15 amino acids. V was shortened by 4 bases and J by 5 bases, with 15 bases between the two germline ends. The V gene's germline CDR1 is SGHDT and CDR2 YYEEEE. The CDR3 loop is CASSPTEVGTGELFF. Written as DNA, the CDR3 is TGTGCCAGCAGCCCCACAGAGGTGGGAACCGGGGAGCTGTTTTTT.

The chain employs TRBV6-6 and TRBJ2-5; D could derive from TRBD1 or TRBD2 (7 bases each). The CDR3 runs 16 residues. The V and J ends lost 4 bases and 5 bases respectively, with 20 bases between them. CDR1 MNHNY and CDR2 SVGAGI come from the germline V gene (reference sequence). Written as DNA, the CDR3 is TGTGCCAGCAGTTTCCCAGGGGGGGCATCTGTCGAGACCCAGTACTTC. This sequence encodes CASSFPGGASVETQYF.

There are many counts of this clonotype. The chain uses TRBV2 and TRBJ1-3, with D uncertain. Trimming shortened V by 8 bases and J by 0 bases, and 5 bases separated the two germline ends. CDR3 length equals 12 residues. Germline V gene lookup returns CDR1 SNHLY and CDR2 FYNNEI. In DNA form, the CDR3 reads TGTGCCAGCCGGTCCTCTGGAAACACCATATATTTT. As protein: CASRSSGNTIYF. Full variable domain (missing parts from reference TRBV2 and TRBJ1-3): EPEVTQTPSHQVTQMGQEVILRCVPISNHLYFYWYRQILGQKVEFLVSFYNNEISEKSEIFDDQFSVERPDGSNFTLKIRSTKLEDSAMYFCASRSSGNTIYFGEGSWLTVV.

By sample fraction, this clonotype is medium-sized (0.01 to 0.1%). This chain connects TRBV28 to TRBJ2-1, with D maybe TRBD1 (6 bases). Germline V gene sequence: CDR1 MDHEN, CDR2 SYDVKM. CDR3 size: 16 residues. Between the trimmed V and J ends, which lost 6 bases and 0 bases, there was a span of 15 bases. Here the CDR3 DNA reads TGTGCCAGCAGCCCCTCTACAGGGAGCTCCTACAATGAGCAGTTCTTC. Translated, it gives CASSPSTGSSYNEQFF.

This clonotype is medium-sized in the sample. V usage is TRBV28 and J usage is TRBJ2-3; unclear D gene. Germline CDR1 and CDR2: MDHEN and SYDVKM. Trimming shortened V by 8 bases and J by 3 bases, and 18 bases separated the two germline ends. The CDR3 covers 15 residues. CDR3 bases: TGTGCCAGCCTGCCCGGCGGCTTAACAACAGATACGCAGTATTTT. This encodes CASLPGGLTTDTQYF.